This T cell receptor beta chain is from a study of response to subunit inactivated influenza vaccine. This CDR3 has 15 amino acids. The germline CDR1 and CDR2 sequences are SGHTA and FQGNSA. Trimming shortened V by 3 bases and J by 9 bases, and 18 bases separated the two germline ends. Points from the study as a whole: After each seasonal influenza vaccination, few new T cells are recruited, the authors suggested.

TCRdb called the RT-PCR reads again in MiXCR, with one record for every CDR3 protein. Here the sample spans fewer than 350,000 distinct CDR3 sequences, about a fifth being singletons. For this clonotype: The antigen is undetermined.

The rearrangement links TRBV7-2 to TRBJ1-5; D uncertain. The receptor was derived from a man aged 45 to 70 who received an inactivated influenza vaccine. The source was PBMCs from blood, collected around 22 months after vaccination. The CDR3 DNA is TGTGCCAGCAGCTTGGGGAGCCCCTGGTCCTCGCCCCAGCATTTT. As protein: CASSLGSPWSSPQHF.